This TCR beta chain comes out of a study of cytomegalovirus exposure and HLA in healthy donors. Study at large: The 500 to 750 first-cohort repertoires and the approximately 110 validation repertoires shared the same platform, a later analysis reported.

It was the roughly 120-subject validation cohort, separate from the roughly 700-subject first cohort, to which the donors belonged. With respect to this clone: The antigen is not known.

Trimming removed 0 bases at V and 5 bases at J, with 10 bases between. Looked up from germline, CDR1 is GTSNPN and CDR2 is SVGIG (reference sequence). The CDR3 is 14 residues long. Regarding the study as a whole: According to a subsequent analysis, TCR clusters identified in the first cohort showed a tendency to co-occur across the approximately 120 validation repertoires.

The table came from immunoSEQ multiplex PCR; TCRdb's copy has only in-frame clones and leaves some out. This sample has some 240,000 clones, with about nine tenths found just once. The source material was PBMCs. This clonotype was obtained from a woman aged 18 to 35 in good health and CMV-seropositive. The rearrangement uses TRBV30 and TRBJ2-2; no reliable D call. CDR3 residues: CAWSVGSGTGELFF. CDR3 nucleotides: TGTGCCTGGAGTGTTGGTTCCGGGACCGGGGAGCTGTTTTTT.